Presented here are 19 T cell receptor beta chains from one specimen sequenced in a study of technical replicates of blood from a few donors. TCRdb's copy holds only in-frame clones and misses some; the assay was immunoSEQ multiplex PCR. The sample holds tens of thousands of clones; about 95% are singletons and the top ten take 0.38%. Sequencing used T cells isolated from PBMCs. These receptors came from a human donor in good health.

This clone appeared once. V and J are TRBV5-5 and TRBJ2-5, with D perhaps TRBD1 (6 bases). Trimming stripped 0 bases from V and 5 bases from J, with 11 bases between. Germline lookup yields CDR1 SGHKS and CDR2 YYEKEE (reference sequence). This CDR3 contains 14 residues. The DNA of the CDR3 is TGTGCCAGCAGCTTGGAGGGGGAAAGTGAGACCCAGTACTTC. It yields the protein CASSLEGESETQYF. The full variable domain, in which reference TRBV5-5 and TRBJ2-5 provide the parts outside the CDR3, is DAGVTQSPTHLIKTRGQQVTLRCSPISGHKSVSWYQQVLGQGPQFIFQYYEKEERGRGNFPDRFSARQFPNYSSELNVNALLLGDSALYLCASSLEGESETQYFGPGTRLLVL.

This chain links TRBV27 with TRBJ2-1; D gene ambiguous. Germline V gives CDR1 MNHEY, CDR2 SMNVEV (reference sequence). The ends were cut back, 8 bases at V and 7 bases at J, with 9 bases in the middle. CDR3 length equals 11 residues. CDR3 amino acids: CASWHSNEQFF. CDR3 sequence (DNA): TGTGCCAGCTGGCATTCGAATGAGCAGTTCTTC.

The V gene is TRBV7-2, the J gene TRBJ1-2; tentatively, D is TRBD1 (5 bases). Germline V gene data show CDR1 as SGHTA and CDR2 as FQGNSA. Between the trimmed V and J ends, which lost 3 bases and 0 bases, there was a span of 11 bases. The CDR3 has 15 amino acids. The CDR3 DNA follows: TGTGCCAGCAGCTTCGACAGATCCCCTAACTATGGCTACACCTTC. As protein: CASSFDRSPNYGYTF.

CDR3 region: CASSIDTGYFADTQYF. The CDR3 bases are TGTGCCAGTAGTATAGATACAGGGTACTTCGCAGATACGCAGTATTTT. This chain connects TRBV19 to TRBJ2-3; D perhaps matches TRBD1 (6 bases). Per germline, CDR1 LNHDA and CDR2 SQIVND (reference sequence). Trimming left V 0 bases short and J 4 bases short, with 14 bases between. CDR3 length: 16 residues. Combining the CDR3 with reference TRBV19 and TRBJ2-3 gives the whole variable domain DGGITQSPKYLFRKEGQNVTLSCEQNLNHDAMYWYRQDPGQGLRLIYYSQIVNDFQKGDIAEGYSVSREKKESFPLTVTSAQKNPTAFYLCASSIDTGYFADTQYFGPGTRLTVL.

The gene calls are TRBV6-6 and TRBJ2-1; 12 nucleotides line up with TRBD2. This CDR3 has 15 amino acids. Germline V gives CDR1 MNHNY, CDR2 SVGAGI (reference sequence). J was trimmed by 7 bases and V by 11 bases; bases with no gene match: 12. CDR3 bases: TGTGCCGGGGCAAGTGGACTAGCGGGATTTAATGAGCAGTTCTTC. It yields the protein CAGASGLAGFNEQFF.

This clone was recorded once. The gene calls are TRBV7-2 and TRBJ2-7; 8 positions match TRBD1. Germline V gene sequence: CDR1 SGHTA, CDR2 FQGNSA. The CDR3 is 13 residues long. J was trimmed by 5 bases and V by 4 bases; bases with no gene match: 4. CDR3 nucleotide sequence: TGTGCCAGCAGCTGGACAGGGAAGGACGAGCAGTACTTC. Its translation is CASSWTGKDEQYF.

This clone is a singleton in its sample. DNA for the CDR3: TGTGCCAGCAGTCCAGGACAGGGGGCGCCCGAGCAGTACTTC. The encoded protein is CASSPGQGAPEQYF. V usage is TRBV7-2 and J usage is TRBJ2-7; 11 bases line up with TRBD1. V shed 6 bases and J 6 bases; nucleotides not matched to a gene: 7. The V gene's germline CDR1 is SGHTA and CDR2 FQGNSA. The CDR3 has 14 amino acids. Full variable domain (outside the CDR3, taken from reference TRBV7-2 and TRBJ2-7): GAGVSQSPSNKVTEKGKDVELRCDPISGHTALYWYRQSLGQGLEFLIYFQGNSAPDKSGLPSDRFSAERTGGSVSTLTIQRTQQEDSAVYLCASSPGQGAPEQYFGPGTRLTVT.

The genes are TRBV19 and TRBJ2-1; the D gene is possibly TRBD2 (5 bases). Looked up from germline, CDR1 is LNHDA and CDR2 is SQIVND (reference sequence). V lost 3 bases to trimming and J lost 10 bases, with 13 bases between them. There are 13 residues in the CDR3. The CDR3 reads CASSILGRWEQFF. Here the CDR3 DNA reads TGTGCCAGTAGTATTCTGGGGAGATGGGAGCAGTTCTTC.

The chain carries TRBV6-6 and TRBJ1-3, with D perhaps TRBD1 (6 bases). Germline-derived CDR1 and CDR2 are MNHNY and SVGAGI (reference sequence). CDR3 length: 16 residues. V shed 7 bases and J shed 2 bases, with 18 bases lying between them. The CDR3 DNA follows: TGTGCCAGCACTCGGGGGGCTCATGGAACTGGAAACACCATATATTTT. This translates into CASTRGAHGTGNTIYF.

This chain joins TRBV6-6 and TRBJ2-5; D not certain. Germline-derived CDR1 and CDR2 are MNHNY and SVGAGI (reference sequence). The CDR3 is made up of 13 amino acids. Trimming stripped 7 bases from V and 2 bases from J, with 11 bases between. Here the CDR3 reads CASTQALQETQYF. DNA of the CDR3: TGTGCCAGCACTCAGGCCCTACAAGAGACCCAGTACTTC.

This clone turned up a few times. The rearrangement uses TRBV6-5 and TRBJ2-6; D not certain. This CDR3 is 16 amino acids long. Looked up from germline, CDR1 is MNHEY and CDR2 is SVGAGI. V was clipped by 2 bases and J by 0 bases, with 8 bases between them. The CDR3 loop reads CASSYEGGSGANVLTF. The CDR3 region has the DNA TGTGCCAGCAGTTACGAAGGCGGCTCTGGGGCCAACGTCCTGACTTTC.

CDR3 nucleotide sequence: TGTGCCAGCAGCCCCCGAGTTCCAGGACAATCGAACACCGGGGAGCTGTTTTTT. Translation: CASSPRVPGQSNTGELFF. V usage is TRBV11-2 and J usage is TRBJ2-2, with D possibly TRBD1 on 5 matching bases. The ends were cut back, 5 bases at V and 0 bases at J, with 19 bases in the middle. The germline V gene encodes CDR1 SGHAT and CDR2 FQNNGV. The CDR3 has 18 amino acids.

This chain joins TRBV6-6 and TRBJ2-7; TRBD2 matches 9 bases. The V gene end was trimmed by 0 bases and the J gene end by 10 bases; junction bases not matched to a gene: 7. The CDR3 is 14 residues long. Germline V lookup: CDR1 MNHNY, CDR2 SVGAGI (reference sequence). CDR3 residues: CASSYSVLAGEQYF. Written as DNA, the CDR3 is TGTGCCAGCAGTTACTCCGTATTAGCGGGAGAACAGTACTTC.

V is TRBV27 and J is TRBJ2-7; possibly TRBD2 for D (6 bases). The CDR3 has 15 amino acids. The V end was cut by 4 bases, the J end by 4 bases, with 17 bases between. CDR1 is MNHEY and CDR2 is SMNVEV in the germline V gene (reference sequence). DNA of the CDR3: TGTGCCAGCAGTTACGGGCGGGGACTTCTATACGAGCAGTACTTC. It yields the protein CASSYGRGLLYEQYF.

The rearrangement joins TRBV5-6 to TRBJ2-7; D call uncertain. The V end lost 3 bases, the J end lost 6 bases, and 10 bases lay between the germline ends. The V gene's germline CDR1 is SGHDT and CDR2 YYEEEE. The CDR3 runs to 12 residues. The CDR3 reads CASSSLKFEQYF. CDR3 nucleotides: TGTGCCAGCAGCTCCCTAAAGTTCGAGCAGTACTTC. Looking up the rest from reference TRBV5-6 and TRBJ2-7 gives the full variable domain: DAGVTQSPTHLIKTRGQQVTLRCSPKSGHDTVSWYQQALGQGPQFIFQYYEEEERQRGNFPDRFSGHQFPNYSSELNVNALLLGDSALYLCASSSLKFEQYFGPGTRLTVT.

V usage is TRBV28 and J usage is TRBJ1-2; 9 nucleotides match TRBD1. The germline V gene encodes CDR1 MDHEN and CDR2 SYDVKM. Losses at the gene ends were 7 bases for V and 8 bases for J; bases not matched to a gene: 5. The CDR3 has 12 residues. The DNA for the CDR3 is TGTGCCAGCATACAGGGGGCGGACGGCTACACCTTC. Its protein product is CASIQGADGYTF.

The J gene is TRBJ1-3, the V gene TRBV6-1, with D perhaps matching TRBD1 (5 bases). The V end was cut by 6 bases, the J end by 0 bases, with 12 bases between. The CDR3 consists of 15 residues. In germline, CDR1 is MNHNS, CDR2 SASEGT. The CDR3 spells CASSPWGVSGNTIYF. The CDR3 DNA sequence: TGTGCCAGCAGCCCCTGGGGGGTCTCTGGAAACACCATATATTTT.

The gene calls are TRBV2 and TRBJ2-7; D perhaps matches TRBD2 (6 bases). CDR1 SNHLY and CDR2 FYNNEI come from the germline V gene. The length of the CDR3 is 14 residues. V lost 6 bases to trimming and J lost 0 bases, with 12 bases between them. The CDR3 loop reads CASRGDWSSYEQYF. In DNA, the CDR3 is TGTGCCAGCAGGGGGGACTGGAGCTCCTACGAGCAGTACTTC.

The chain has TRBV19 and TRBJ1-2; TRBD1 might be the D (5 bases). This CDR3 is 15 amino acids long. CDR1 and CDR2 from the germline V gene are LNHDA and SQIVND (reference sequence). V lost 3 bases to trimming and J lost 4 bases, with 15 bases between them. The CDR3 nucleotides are TGTGCCAGTAGTATTCAGGGAAAGGGCGCCTATGGCTACACCTTC. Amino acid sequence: CASSIQGKGAYGYTF.